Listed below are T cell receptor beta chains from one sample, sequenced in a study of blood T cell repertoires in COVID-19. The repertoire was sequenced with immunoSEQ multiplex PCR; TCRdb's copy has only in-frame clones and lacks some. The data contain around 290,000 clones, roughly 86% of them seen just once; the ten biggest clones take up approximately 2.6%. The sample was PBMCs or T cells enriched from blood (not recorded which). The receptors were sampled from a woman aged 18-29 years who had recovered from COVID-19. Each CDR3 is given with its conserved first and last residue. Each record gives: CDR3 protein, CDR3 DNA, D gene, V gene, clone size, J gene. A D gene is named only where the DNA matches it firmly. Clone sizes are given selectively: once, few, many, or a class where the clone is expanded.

CDR3: CASSYSRRGNTEAFF
DNA: TGTGCCAGCAGTTACTCGCGGAGAGGGAACACTGAAGCTTTCTTT
D: .
V: TRBV6-5
size: .
J: TRBJ1-1

CDR3: CASSVTSGSYIQYF
DNA: TGTGCCAGCAGCGTAACTAGCGGGAGTTACATTCAGTACTTC
D: TRBD2
V: TRBV9
size: .
J: TRBJ2-4

CDR3: CASSRSGRYQPQHF
DNA: TGTGCCAGCAGCCGATCCGGGAGATATCAGCCCCAGCATTTT
D: .
V: TRBV14
size: .
J: TRBJ1-5

CDR3: CASSVAVGRGTNEKLFF
DNA: TGTGCCAGCAGCGTAGCTGTGGGGCGAGGAACTAATGAAAAACTGTTTTTT
D: .
V: TRBV9
size: .
J: TRBJ1-4

CDR3: CAISERDRATGELFF
DNA: TGTGCCATCAGTGAACGGGACAGGGCTACCGGGGAGCTGTTTTTT
D: TRBD1
V: TRBV10-3
size: .
J: TRBJ2-2

CDR3: CASTVTVATPEAFF
DNA: TGTGCCAGCACTGTGACAGTTGCAACCCCTGAAGCTTTCTTT
D: .
V: TRBV6-5
size: once
J: TRBJ1-1

CDR3: CASSVSGGRPPDTQYF
DNA: TGTGCCAGCAGTGTGAGCGGCGGGAGGCCCCCAGATACGCAGTATTTT
D: TRBD2
V: TRBV2
size: .
J: TRBJ2-3

CDR3: CATSSIFAGDGTDTQYF
DNA: TGTGCCACCAGCAGTATTTTTGCGGGTGACGGCACAGATACGCAGTATTTT
D: .
V: TRBV15
size: .
J: TRBJ2-3

CDR3: CASSEFHTGSSGNTIYF
DNA: TGTGCCAGCAGTGAGTTCCACACAGGGTCCTCTGGAAACACCATATATTTT
D: .
V: TRBV6-1
size: .
J: TRBJ1-3

CDR3: CASRRGDRRYYGYTF
DNA: TGTGCCAGCCGTAGAGGGGACAGAAGATACTATGGCTACACCTTC
D: TRBD1
V: TRBV9
size: .
J: TRBJ1-2

CDR3: CASSLDRGTEAFF
DNA: TGTGCCAGCAGTCTGGACAGGGGCACTGAAGCTTTCTTT
D: TRBD1
V: TRBV2
size: few
J: TRBJ1-1

CDR3: CASSFRDKDEKLFF
DNA: TGTGCCAGCAGTTTCCGAGACAAAGATGAAAAACTGTTTTTT
D: .
V: TRBV28
size: once
J: TRBJ1-4

CDR3: CASSGGTEAFF
DNA: TGTGCCAGCAGCGGAGGGACTGAAGCTTTCTTT
D: .
V: TRBV2
size: .
J: TRBJ1-1

CDR3: CATSDSGTSGRNTYNEQFF
DNA: TGTGCCACCAGTGACTCCGGGACTAGCGGGAGGAACACCTACAATGAGCAGTTCTTC
D: TRBD2
V: TRBV24-1
size: .
J: TRBJ2-1

CDR3: CASGLVASGGVFTDTQYF
DNA: TGTGCTAGTGGTTTGGTAGCTAGCGGGGGGGTGTTCACAGATACGCAGTATTTT
D: TRBD2
V: TRBV12-5
size: many
J: TRBJ2-3

CDR3: CASSLAVFGARGNTEAFF
DNA: TGTGCCAGCAGCTTGGCGGTTTTTGGGGCGCGTGGGAACACTGAAGCTTTCTTT
D: .
V: TRBV5-5
size: .
J: TRBJ1-1

CDR3: CAWSAGSPLHF
DNA: TGTGCCTGGAGTGCCGGGTCACCCCTCCACTTT
D: .
V: TRBV30
size: few
J: TRBJ1-6

CDR3: CSVDRGGTEAFF
DNA: TGCAGCGTTGATCGGGGGGGCACTGAAGCTTTCTTT
D: .
V: TRBV29-1
size: .
J: TRBJ1-1

CDR3: CASSVLSGDTGELFF
DNA: TGTGCCAGCAGTGTCTTGAGCGGGGACACCGGGGAGCTGTTTTTT
D: TRBD2
V: TRBV2
size: .
J: TRBJ2-2

CDR3: CASSETSGRPTSTDTQYF
DNA: TGTGCCAGCAGCGAGACTAGCGGGAGGCCTACTAGCACAGATACGCAGTATTTT
D: TRBD2
V: TRBV9
size: .
J: TRBJ2-3

CDR3: CASSQDWIGSTYEQYF
DNA: TGTGCCAGCAGCCAAGATTGGATCGGGTCGACCTACGAGCAGTACTTC
D: .
V: TRBV3-1/TRBV3-2
size: .
J: TRBJ2-7

CDR3: CASSYSDSTAFEQYF
DNA: TGTGCCAGCAGTTACTCGGACTCTACGGCGTTCGAGCAGTACTTC
D: .
V: TRBV6-2/TRBV6-3
size: .
J: TRBJ2-7

CDR3: CASSPRDSEEKLFF
DNA: TGTGCCAGTAGTCCTCGGGACAGTGAGGAAAAACTGTTTTTT
D: TRBD1
V: TRBV19
size: .
J: TRBJ1-4

CDR3: CAWSVHPDTQYF
DNA: TGTGCCTGGAGTGTTCATCCCGATACGCAGTATTTT
D: .
V: TRBV30
size: .
J: TRBJ2-3

CDR3: CASSLAGYGTEAFF
DNA: TGTGCCAGCAGTTTAGCAGGGTACGGTACTGAAGCTTTCTTT
D: .
V: TRBV27
size: many
J: TRBJ1-1

CDR3: CASRPFIGGATLTGELFF
DNA: TGTGCCAGCAGACCGTTTATCGGGGGGGCGACGTTAACCGGGGAGCTGTTTTTT
D: TRBD2
V: TRBV27
size: .
J: TRBJ2-2

CDR3: CASSQELARSYEQYF
DNA: TGTGCCAGCAGCCAAGAGCTAGCGCGTTCCTACGAGCAGTACTTC
D: .
V: TRBV3-1/TRBV3-2
size: .
J: TRBJ2-7

CDR3: CASSIGGSFQDIQYF
DNA: TGTGCCAGTAGTATAGGAGGGAGCTTCCAGGACATTCAGTACTTC
D: .
V: TRBV19
size: .
J: TRBJ2-4

CDR3: CASSQVAGARSESFRFF
DNA: TGCGCCAGCAGCCAAGTAGCGGGAGCCCGATCCGAGAGTTTCAGGTTCTTC
D: TRBD2
V: TRBV4-1
size: .
J: TRBJ2-1